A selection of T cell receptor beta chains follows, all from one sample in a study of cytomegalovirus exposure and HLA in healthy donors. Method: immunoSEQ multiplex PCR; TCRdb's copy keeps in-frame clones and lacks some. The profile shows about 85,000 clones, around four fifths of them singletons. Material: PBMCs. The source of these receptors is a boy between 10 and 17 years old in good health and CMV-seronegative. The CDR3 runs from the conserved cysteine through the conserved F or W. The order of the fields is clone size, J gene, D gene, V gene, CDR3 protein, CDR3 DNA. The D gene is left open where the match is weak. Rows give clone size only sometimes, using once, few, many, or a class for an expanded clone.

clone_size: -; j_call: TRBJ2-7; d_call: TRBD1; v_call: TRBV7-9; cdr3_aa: CASSLPRGSSYEQYF; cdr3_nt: TGTGCCAGCAGCTTACCCAGGGGGAGCTCCTACGAGCAGTACTTC
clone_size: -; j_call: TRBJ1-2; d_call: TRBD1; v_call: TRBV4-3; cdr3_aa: CASSPGRTGTNYGYTF; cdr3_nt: TGCGCCAGCAGCCCCGGAAGGACAGGGACCAACTATGGCTACACCTTC
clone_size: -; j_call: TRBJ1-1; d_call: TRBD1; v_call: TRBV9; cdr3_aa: CASSVVGQGAPEAFF; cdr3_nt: TGTGCCAGCAGCGTAGTGGGACAGGGCGCACCTGAAGCTTTCTTT
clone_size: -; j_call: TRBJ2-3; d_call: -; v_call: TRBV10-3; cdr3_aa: CAITRGARDTQYF; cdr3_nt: TGTGCCATCACCAGGGGAGCGAGGGATACGCAGTATTTT
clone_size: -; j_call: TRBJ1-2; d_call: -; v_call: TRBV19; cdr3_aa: CASSVRGMNYGYTF; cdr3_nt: TGTGCCAGTAGTGTAAGGGGTATGAACTATGGCTACACCTTC
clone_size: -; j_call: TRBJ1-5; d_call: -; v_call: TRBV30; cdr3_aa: CAWSHSYSNQPQHF; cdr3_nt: TGTGCCTGGAGTCACAGCTATAGCAATCAGCCCCAGCATTTT
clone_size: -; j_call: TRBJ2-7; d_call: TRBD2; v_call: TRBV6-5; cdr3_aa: CASRNQRGAYEQYF; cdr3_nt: TGTGCCAGCAGAAACCAACGGGGGGCCTACGAGCAGTACTTC
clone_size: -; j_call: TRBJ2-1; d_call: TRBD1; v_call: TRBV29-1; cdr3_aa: CSAGTGEFF; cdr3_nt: TGCAGTGCCGGGACAGGAGAGTTCTTC
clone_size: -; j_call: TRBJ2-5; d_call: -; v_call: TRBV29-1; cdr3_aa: CSVLRAGFGETQYF; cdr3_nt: TGCAGCGTTCTCCGAGCCGGGTTTGGAGAGACCCAGTACTTC
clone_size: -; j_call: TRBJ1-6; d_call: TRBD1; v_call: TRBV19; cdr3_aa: CASSIGGPGQLVYNSPLHF; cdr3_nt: TGTGCCAGTAGTATAGGTGGCCCGGGACAGCTCGTGTATAATTCACCCCTCCACTTT
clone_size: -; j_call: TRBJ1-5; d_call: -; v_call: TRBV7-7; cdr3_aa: CASSHPSQIQPQHF; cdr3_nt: TGTGCCAGCAGCCACCCCTCACAAATCCAGCCCCAGCATTTT
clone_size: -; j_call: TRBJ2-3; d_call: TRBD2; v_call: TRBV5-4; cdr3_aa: CASSLALAGVTRDTQYF; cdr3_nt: TGTGCCAGCAGCTTGGCGCTAGCGGGGGTTACGCGGGATACGCAGTATTTT
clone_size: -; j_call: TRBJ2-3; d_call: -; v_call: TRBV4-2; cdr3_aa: CASSQVSQREKDTQYF; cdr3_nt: TGTGCCAGCAGCCAAGTAAGCCAGCGCGAAAAAGATACGCAGTATTTT
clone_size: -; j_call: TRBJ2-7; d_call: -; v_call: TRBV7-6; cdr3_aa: CASSLAITGIGSGEQYF; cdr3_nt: TGTGCCAGCAGCTTAGCGATTACGGGGATAGGGTCCGGCGAGCAGTACTTC
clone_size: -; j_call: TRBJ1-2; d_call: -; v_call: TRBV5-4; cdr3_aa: CASSLGQRSDGYTF; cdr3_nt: TGTGCCAGCAGCTTGGGACAGAGAAGTGATGGCTACACCTTC
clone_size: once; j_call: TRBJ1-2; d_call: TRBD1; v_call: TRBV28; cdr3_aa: CASSIPGQGMGYTF; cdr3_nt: TGTGCCAGTTCAATTCCGGGACAGGGTATGGGCTACACCTTC